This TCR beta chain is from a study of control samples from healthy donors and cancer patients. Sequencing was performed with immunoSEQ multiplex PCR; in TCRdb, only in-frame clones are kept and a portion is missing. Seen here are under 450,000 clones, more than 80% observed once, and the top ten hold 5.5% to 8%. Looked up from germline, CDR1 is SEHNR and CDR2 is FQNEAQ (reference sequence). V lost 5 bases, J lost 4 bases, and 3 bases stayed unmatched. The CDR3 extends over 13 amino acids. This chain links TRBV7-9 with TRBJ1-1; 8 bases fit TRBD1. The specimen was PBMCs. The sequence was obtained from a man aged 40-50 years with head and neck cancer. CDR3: CASSEGTGTEAFF. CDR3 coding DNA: TGTGCCAGCAGCGAAGGGACAGGCACTGAAGCTTTCTTT.